The 30 T cell receptor beta chains below come from one sample, sequenced in a study of STAT5B mutations in CD4+ large granular lymphocyte leukemia. Measured with immunoSEQ multiplex PCR; TCRdb has only the in-frame clones, and not every one. The sample yields approximately 20,000 clones, 65% to 80% seen once. The sample was CD4+ T cells from blood buffy coats. The source is a human donor in good health.

This clone has only a few counts. This chain links TRBV7-2 with TRBJ1-6; 9 nucleotides line up with TRBD1. Germline V CDR1 and CDR2: SGHTA, FQGNSA. The V gene end was trimmed by 3 bases and the J gene end by 6 bases; junction bases not matched to a gene: 3. The CDR3 extends over 15 amino acids. The CDR3 DNA sequence: TGTGCCAGCAGCTTCAGGGACAGGGTTAATTCACCCCTCCACTTT. Translation: CASSFRDRVNSPLHF.

The chain recombines TRBV6-5 with TRBJ1-2; TRBD1 agrees at 8 bases. V was pared by 8 bases and J by 8 bases, with 4 bases of the junction left unmatched. Germline-derived CDR1 and CDR2 are MNHEY and SVGAGI. This CDR3 spans 11 amino acids. Here the CDR3 reads CASGQGKGYTF. CDR3 sequence (DNA): TGTGCCAGCGGACAGGGAAAAGGCTACACCTTC.

The V call is TRBV5-4, the J call TRBJ2-7, with 7 nucleotides matching TRBD2. Germline V CDR1 and CDR2: SGHNT, YYREEE (reference sequence). This CDR3 spans 12 amino acids. J gave up 2 bases and V 5 bases, and 1 base lay outside the gene matches. CDR3 amino acids: CASSREAYEQYF. The DNA for the CDR3 is TGTGCCAGCAGTCGGGAGGCCTACGAGCAGTACTTC.

The rearrangement joins TRBV2 to TRBJ1-1; the D is unclear. From germline, CDR1 is SNHLY and CDR2 FYNNEI. The CDR3 is made up of 13 amino acids. Trimming took off 3 bases at V and 2 bases at J, with 7 bases between the two ends. The CDR3, as DNA: TGTGCCAGCAGTGAGCGGGGTAACACTGAAGCTTTCTTT. Encoded protein: CASSERGNTEAFF.

The chain uses TRBV7-2 and TRBJ1-5, with D possibly TRBD1 on 6 matching bases. CDR3 length: 14 amino acids. From germline, CDR1 is SGHTA and CDR2 FQGNSA. The V end was cut by 5 bases, the J end by 6 bases, with 14 bases between. The CDR3 region is CASSPRQEGQPQHF. CDR3 bases: TGTGCCAGCAGCCCGAGACAGGAAGGTCAGCCCCAGCATTTT.

This clone has only a few counts. The chain has TRBV5-6 and TRBJ1-1, with D possibly being TRBD1 (5 bases). The CDR3 extends over 13 amino acids. From germline, CDR1 is SGHDT and CDR2 YYEEEE. V was shortened by 0 bases and J by 6 bases, with 9 bases between the two germline ends. The CDR3 is CASSLVRGSEAFF. The CDR3 coding sequence is TGTGCCAGCAGCTTGGTCCGGGGGTCTGAAGCTTTCTTT.

V gene TRBV15 combines with J gene TRBJ1-2; 7 nucleotides match TRBD1. This CDR3 is 13 amino acids long. The J segment lost 10 bases and the V segment lost 2 bases, leaving 7 bases of the junction unmatched. Germline V lookup: CDR1 LNHNV, CDR2 YYDKDF (reference sequence). The CDR3 DNA is TGTGCCACCAGCAGATTCGGACAGGCTGACTACACCTTC. Amino acid sequence: CATSRFGQADYTF.

The genes are TRBV7-3 and TRBJ2-2; D possibly corresponds to TRBD2 (5 bases). Germline V lookup: CDR1 SGHTA, CDR2 FQGTGA. The CDR3 runs 15 residues. V was cut by 1 base and J by 7 bases, with 13 bases left in between. The CDR3 protein is CASSLNPGSVGELFF. The CDR3 DNA reads as TGTGCCAGCAGCTTAAACCCGGGAAGTGTCGGGGAGCTGTTTTTT.

This clone appeared a few times. CDR3 sequence (DNA): TGTGCCAGCAGCCCCTCCAGGGACAGGGGAGAAGAGCAGTACTTC. It specifies CASSPSRDRGEEQYF. V and J are TRBV7-9 and TRBJ2-7, with TRBD1 matching 10 bases. V shed 5 bases, J shed 7 bases, and the junction held 11 bases outside the gene matches. The CDR3 runs to 15 residues. Germline values: CDR1 SEHNR, CDR2 FQNEAQ (reference sequence).

The chain uses TRBV6-6 and TRBJ2-5; no definite D call. V lost 4 bases and J lost 10, with 16 bases in between. Germline V CDR1 and CDR2: MNHNY, SVGAGI (reference sequence). This CDR3 spans 13 amino acids. CDR3 in amino acids: CASSSPEHQDQYF. The DNA of the CDR3 is TGTGCCAGCAGTTCTCCCGAACACCAGGACCAGTACTTC.

The sample holds a few counts of this clone. The genes are TRBV7-9 and TRBJ1-4, with unresolved D. Germline V gene data show CDR1 as SEHNR and CDR2 as FQNEAQ (reference sequence). This CDR3 contains 14 residues. V gave up 5 bases and J gave up 8 bases, with 15 bases separating them. The CDR3 sequence is CASSRRTESEKLFF. The CDR3 region has the DNA TGTGCCAGCAGCCGTCGGACGGAGAGCGAAAAACTGTTTTTT.

This chain uses TRBV29-1 with TRBJ2-3; 10 bases agree with TRBD2. Germline V gene sequence: CDR1 SQVTM, CDR2 ANQGSEA. The V and J ends lost 3 bases and 3 bases, in that order; junction bases with no gene match: 9. The CDR3 runs 16 residues. CDR3 in amino acids: CSVEGLAWTGTDTQYF. Here the CDR3 DNA reads TGCAGCGTTGAGGGACTAGCGTGGACGGGAACAGATACGCAGTATTTT.

This clone was seen only a few times. This chain connects TRBV27 to TRBJ2-5; possibly TRBD1 for D (5 bases). The germline gives CDR1 MNHEY, CDR2 SMNVEV (reference sequence). V was pared by 3 bases and J by 5 bases, with 10 bases between. The CDR3 consists of 13 residues. CDR3 in DNA: TGTGCCAGCAGTTTGTGGGGCACGGAGACCCAGTACTTC. Its protein product is CASSLWGTETQYF.

V usage is TRBV27 and J usage is TRBJ1-1; 7 bases are a match to TRBD1. The CDR3 extends over 13 amino acids. Unmatched junction bases numbered 2, after V lost 5 bases and J lost 2 bases. The V gene's germline CDR1 is MNHEY and CDR2 SMNVEV (reference sequence). In DNA, the CDR3 is TGTGCCAGCAGTCGGGACAGTAACACTGAAGCTTTCTTT. This codes for CASSRDSNTEAFF.

This clone was detected only a few times. J is TRBJ1-2 and V is TRBV6-1; D unclear. V lost 2 bases, J lost 8 bases, and 12 bases lay in between. This CDR3 has 13 residues. In germline, CDR1 is MNHNS, CDR2 SASEGT. CDR3 nucleotide sequence: TGTGCCAGCAGTGAATCCTACGTAGGGGGCTACACCTTC. Encoded protein: CASSESYVGGYTF.

This chain connects TRBV7-3 to TRBJ2-1, with 8 bases that match TRBD2. The CDR3 runs 14 residues. The ends lost 4 bases at V and 4 bases at J; junction bases unmatched: 3. Germline assignment: CDR1 SGHTA and CDR2 FQGTGA. In nucleotides, the CDR3 is TGTGCCAGCAGCTCAATAGCGGGGTACAATGAGCAGTTCTTC. As protein: CASSSIAGYNEQFF.

This chain joins TRBV30 and TRBJ2-3, with D perhaps TRBD1 or TRBD2 (5 bases each). Germline CDR1 GTSNPN, CDR2 SVGIG (reference sequence). Trimming took 3 bases from V and 1 from J, leaving 20 bases between them. There are 17 residues in the CDR3. The CDR3 is CAWRGAGLRDGTDTQYF. As DNA, the CDR3 is TGTGCCTGGAGGGGAGCCGGACTCAGGGATGGCACAGATACGCAGTATTTT. The variable domain in full, with the rest retrieved from reference TRBV30 and TRBJ2-3, is SQTIHQWPATLVQPVGSPLSLECTVEGTSNPNLYWYRQAAGRGLQLLFYSVGIGQISSEVPQNLSASRPQDRQFILSSKKLLLSDSGFYLCAWRGAGLRDGTDTQYFGPGTRLTVL.

The rearrangement uses TRBV7-2 and TRBJ2-5; 8 bases are a match to TRBD2. In germline, CDR1 is SGHTA, CDR2 FQGNSA. This CDR3 contains 14 residues. V lost 5 bases to trimming and J lost 2 bases; unmatched junction nucleotides: 4. In nucleotides, the CDR3 is TGTGCCAGCAGCCAGACTAGCGCGCAAGAGACCCAGTACTTC. Translated: CASSQTSAQETQYF.

This chain uses TRBV7-2 with TRBJ1-2, with TRBD1 as a possible D gene (6 bases). The germline gives CDR1 SGHTA, CDR2 FQGNSA. V lost 2 bases and J 10 bases, leaving 20 bases between the germline ends. The CDR3 is 15 amino acids. The CDR3 loop is CASSLHGTGGRHYTF. For the CDR3, the DNA is TGTGCCAGCAGCTTACACGGGACGGGGGGCAGGCACTACACCTTC.

The J gene is TRBJ2-2, the V gene TRBV2; TRBD1 agrees at 8 bases. The V segment lost 6 bases and the J segment 5 bases; nucleotides outside the gene matches: 5. Looked up from germline, CDR1 is SNHLY and CDR2 is FYNNEI. The CDR3 totals 14 residues. CDR3 loop: CASSATGGTGELFF. Here the CDR3 DNA reads TGTGCCAGCAGCGCCACAGGGGGGACCGGGGAGCTGTTTTTT.

The chain has TRBV10-2 and TRBJ1-1, with D perhaps TRBD1 (5 bases). Germline CDR1 WSHSY, CDR2 SAAADI. V was pared by 6 bases and J by 5 bases, with 16 bases between. The CDR3 is 14 residues long. The CDR3 here is CASREGPEITEAFF. CDR3 sequence (DNA): TGCGCCAGCAGGGAGGGACCAGAAATAACTGAAGCTTTCTTT.

This clone is a singleton in its sample. The chain carries TRBV6-1 and TRBJ1-5; D remains unclear. V lost 2 bases, J lost 2 bases, and 4 bases lay in between. Germline-derived CDR1 and CDR2 are MNHNS and SASEGT. This CDR3 has 13 amino acids. The CDR3 nucleotides read TGTGCCAGCAGTGAAAGGGGCAATCAGCCCCAGCATTTT. This codes for CASSERGNQPQHF.

The CDR3 loop is CASSPRGRSSGANVLTF. The CDR3 nucleotides read TGTGCCAGCAGCCCCCGAGGACGAAGCTCTGGGGCCAACGTCCTGACTTTC. V gene TRBV9 combines with J gene TRBJ2-6; no definite D call. V lost 4 bases and J lost 0, with 14 bases in between. The CDR3 runs 17 residues. Germline lookup yields CDR1 SGDLS and CDR2 YYNGEE. Complete variable domain (other parts from reference TRBV9 and TRBJ2-6): DSGVTQTPKHLITATGQRVTLRCSPRSGDLSVYWYQQSLDQGLQFLIQYYNGEERAKGNILERFSAQQFPDLHSELNLSSLELGDSALYFCASSPRGRSSGANVLTFGAGSRLTVL.

This chain connects TRBV10-3 to TRBJ1-5; D might be TRBD1 (6 bases). V lost 0 bases and J 4 bases, leaving 13 bases between the germline ends. The germline V gene has CDR1 ENHRY and CDR2 SYGVKD. This CDR3 has 16 residues. The CDR3 is CAISESSGVGNQPQHF. CDR3 DNA sequence: TGTGCCATCAGTGAGTCGTCAGGGGTGGGAAATCAGCCCCAGCATTTT.

The V gene is TRBV10-3, the J gene TRBJ1-1; maybe TRBD1 (5 bases). Germline values: CDR1 ENHRY, CDR2 SYGVKD. The CDR3 is 13 residues long. The V end was cut by 8 bases, the J end by 1 base, with 11 bases between. The CDR3 nucleotides read TGTGCCATCGCCACGACAGAGAACACTGAAGCTTTCTTT. It is translated as CAIATTENTEAFF.

There are a few counts of this clone. This chain links TRBV5-8 with TRBJ2-7; 13 bases map to TRBD2. J was trimmed by 10 bases and V by 5 bases; bases with no gene match: 6. The germline gives CDR1 SGHTS, CDR2 YDEGEE. The CDR3 has 13 residues. The CDR3 bases are TGTGCCAGCAGGCCGAGGACTAGCGGGAGACAGTACTTC. Its protein product is CASRPRTSGRQYF.

The chain employs TRBV25-1 and TRBJ1-1; TRBD1 aligns across 7 bases. Per the germline V gene, CDR1 is MGHDK and CDR2 is SYGVNS. CDR3 length: 14 amino acids. The V segment lost 3 bases and the J segment 0 bases; nucleotides outside the gene matches: 1. The CDR3 is CASSETGLNTEAFF. The CDR3 DNA reads TGTGCCAGCAGTGAGACAGGGTTGAACACTGAAGCTTTCTTT.

The V gene is TRBV6-5, the J gene TRBJ2-1, with D unclear. The CDR3 is 11 residues long. Germline CDR1 and CDR2: MNHEY and SVGAGI. Trimming pared 6 bases from V and 7 bases from J, leaving 7 bases between. CDR3 coding DNA: TGTGCCAGCAGGGTTATAAATGAGCAGTTCTTC. Protein sequence: CASRVINEQFF.

This clone has more than one count but fewer than ten. V usage is TRBV12-5 and J usage is TRBJ1-2; D not certain. Germline V gives CDR1 LGHNT, CDR2 FRNRAP. V lost 7 bases, J lost 4 bases, and 13 bases lay in between. This CDR3 has 13 amino acids. The CDR3 region has the DNA TGTGCTAGTGTCAAGGACGGGATCTATGGCTACACCTTC. Translated: CASVKDGIYGYTF. Drawing the rest from reference TRBV12-5 and TRBJ1-2, the complete variable domain is DARVTQTPRHKVTEMGQEVTMRCQPILGHNTVFWYRQTMMQGLELLAYFRNRAPLDDSGMPKDRFSAEMPDATLATLKIQPSEPRDSAVYFCASVKDGIYGYTFGSGTRLTVV.

The rearrangement joins TRBV15 to TRBJ2-3; TRBD2 matches at 12 bases. V was pared by 3 bases and J by 7 bases, with 5 bases of the junction left unmatched. CDR3 size: 15 residues. CDR1 is LNHNV and CDR2 is YYDKDF in the germline V gene (reference sequence). The CDR3 region is CATSRTSGSGNTQYF. Here the CDR3 DNA reads TGTGCCACCAGCAGGACTAGCGGGAGTGGAAATACGCAGTATTTT.